The TCR beta chain under discussion was sequenced for a study of blood T cell repertoires in COVID-19. Across the whole study: COVID-19 samples collected from the United States, Italy and Spain covered acute and convalescent phases.

From germline, CDR1 is MDHEN and CDR2 SYDVKM. The CDR3 sequence is 13 residues long. Trimming removed 5 bases from V and 4 bases from J, with 11 bases in between. As to this clone: Other DNA sequences in the sample encode the same CDR3.

TCRdb's copy holds only in-frame clones and misses some; the assay was immunoSEQ multiplex PCR. Of fewer than 350,000 clones listed, 75% to 90% are singletons. The TCR was taken from a woman aged 25 to 39 who had been exposed to COVID-19. The sample comprised PBMCs or T cells enriched from blood (not recorded which). The chain combines TRBV28 with TRBJ1-2, with D unclear. In nucleotides, the CDR3 is TGTGCCAGCAGTCTGGGAGGACCCTATGGCTACACCTTC. Translation gives CASSLGGPYGYTF.